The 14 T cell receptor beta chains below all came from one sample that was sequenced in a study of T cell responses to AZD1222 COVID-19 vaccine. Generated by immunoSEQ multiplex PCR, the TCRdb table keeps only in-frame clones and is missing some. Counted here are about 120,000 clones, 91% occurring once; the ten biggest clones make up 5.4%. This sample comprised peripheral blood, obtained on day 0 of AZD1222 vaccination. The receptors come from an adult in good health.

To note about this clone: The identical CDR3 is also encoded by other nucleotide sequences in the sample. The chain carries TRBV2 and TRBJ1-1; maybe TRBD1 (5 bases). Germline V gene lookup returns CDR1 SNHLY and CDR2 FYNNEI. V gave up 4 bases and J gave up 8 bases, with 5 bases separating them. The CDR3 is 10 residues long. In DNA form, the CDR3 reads TGTGCCAGCAGTGGGACAGAAGCTTTCTTT. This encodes CASSGTEAFF.

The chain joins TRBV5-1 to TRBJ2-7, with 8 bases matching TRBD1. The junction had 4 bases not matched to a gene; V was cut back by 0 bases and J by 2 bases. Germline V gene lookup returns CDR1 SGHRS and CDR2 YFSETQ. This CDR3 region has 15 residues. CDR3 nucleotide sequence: TGCGCCAGCAGCTTGGCGACAGGGGTTGCCTACGAGCAGTACTTC. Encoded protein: CASSLATGVAYEQYF. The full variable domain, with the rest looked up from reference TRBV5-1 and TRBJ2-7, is KAGVTQTPRYLIKTRGQQVTLSCSPISGHRSVSWYQQTPGQGLQFLFEYFSETQRNKGNFPGRFSGRQFSNSRSEMNVSTLELGDSALYLCASSLATGVAYEQYFGPGTRLTVT.

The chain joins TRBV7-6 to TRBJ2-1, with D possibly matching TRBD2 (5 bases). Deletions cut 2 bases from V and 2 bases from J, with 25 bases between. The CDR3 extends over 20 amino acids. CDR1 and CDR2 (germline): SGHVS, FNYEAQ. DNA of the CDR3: TGTGCCAGCAGCTTAATTTCCCCCGTCGGGGTAGGATCTGCCTACAATGAGCAGTTCTTC. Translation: CASSLISPVGVGSAYNEQFF.

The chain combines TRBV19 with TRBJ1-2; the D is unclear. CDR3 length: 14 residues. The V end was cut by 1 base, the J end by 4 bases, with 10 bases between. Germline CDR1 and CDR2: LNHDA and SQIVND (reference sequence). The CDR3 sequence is CASSIVGSPYGYTF. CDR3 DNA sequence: TGTGCCAGTAGTATAGTTGGGAGTCCCTATGGCTACACCTTC.

DNA for the CDR3: TGTGCCAGCAGTTCAGGGGCCTTAAACTATGGCTACACCTTC. Its protein is CASSSGALNYGYTF. This chain uses TRBV28 with TRBJ1-2; TRBD1 might be the D (6 bases). Germline V gene sequence: CDR1 MDHEN, CDR2 SYDVKM. Trimming cost V 4 bases and J 2 bases, with 11 bases left between them. This CDR3 is 14 amino acids long.

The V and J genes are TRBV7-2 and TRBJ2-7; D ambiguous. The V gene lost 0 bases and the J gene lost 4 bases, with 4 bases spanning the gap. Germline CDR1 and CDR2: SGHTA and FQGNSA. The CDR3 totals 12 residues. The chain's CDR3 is CASSLAVYEQYF. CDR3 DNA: TGTGCCAGCAGCTTAGCGGTTTACGAGCAGTACTTC.

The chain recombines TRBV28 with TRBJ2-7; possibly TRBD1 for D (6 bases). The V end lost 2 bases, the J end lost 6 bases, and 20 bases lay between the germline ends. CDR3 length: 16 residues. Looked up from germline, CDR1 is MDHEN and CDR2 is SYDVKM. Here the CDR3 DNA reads TGTGCCAGCAGTTTACGTCCAGGTGGGGGCAGAGGCGAGCAGTACTTC. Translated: CASSLRPGGGRGEQYF.

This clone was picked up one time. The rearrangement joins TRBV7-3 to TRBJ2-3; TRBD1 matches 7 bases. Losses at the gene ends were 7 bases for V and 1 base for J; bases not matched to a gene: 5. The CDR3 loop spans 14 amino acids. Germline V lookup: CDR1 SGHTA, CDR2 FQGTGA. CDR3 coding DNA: TGTGCCAGCAACAGGGGACCTGGCACAGATACGCAGTATTTT. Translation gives CASNRGPGTDTQYF.

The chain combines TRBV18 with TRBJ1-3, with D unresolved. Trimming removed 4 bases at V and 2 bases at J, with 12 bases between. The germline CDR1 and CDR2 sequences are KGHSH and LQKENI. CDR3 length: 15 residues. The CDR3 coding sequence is TGTGCCAGCTCACAAACGGCGGGAACTGGAAACACCATATATTTT. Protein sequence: CASSQTAGTGNTIYF.

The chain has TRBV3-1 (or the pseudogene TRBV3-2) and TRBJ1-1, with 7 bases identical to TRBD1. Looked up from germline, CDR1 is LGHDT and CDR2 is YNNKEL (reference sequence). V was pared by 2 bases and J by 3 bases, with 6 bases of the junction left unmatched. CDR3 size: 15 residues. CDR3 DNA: TGTGCCAGCAGCCAAACCACAGGGGAACACACTGAAGCTTTCTTT. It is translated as CASSQTTGEHTEAFF.

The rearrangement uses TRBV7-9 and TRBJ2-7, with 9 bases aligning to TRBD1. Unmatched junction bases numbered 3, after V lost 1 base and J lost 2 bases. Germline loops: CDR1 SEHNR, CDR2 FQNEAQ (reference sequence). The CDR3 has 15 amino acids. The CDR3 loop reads CASSLGQGVTYEQYF. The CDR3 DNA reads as TGTGCCAGCAGCTTAGGACAGGGGGTTACCTACGAGCAGTACTTC.

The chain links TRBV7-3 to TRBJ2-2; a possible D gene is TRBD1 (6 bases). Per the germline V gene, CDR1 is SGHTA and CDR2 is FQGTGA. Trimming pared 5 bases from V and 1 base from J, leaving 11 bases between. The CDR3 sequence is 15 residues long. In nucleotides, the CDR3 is TGTGCCAGCAGCCCACAGGGCTTGAACACCGGGGAGCTGTTTTTT. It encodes CASSPQGLNTGELFF.

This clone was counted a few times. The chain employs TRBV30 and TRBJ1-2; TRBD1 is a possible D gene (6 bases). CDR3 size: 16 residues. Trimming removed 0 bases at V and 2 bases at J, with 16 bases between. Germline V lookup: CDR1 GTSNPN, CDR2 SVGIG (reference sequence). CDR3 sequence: CAWSVGFGGLNYGYTF. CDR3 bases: TGTGCCTGGAGTGTTGGTTTCGGGGGGCTAAACTATGGCTACACCTTC.

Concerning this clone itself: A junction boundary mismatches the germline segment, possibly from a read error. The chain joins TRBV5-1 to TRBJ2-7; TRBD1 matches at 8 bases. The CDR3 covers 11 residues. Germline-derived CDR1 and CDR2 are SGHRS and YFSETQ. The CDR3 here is CASAAEGQVSF. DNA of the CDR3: TGCGCCAGCGCCGCGGAGGGACAGGTCTCCTTC.